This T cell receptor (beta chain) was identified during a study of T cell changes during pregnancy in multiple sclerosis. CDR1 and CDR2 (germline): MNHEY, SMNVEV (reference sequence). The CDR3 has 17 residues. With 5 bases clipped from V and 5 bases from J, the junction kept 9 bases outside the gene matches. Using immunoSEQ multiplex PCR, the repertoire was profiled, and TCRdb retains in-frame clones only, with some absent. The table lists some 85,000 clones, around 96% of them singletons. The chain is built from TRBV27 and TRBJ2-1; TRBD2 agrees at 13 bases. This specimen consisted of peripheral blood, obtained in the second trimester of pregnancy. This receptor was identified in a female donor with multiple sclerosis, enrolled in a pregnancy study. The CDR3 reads CASSIRTSGSIDNEQFF. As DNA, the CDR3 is TGTGCCAGCAGTATCCGGACTAGCGGGAGTATCGACAATGAGCAGTTCTTC.